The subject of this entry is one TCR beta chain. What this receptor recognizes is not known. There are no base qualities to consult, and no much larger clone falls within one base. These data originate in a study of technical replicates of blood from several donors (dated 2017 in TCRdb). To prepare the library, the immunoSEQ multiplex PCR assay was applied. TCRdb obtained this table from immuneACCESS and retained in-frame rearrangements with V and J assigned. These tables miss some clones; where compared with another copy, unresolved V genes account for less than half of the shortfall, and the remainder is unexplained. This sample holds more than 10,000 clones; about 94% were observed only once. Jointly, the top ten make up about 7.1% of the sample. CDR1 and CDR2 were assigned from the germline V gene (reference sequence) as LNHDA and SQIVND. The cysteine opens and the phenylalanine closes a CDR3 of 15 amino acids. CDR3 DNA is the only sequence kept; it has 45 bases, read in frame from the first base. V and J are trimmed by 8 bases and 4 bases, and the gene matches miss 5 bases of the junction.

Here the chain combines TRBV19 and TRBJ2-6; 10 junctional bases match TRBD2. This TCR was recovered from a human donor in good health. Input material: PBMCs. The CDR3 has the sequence CASSSGSAGANVLTF. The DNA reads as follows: TGTGCCAGTTCTAGCGGGAGTGCGGGGGCCAACGTCCTGACTTTC.